What follows are 27 T cell receptor beta chains derived from one specimen sequenced in a study of Ad26.COV2.S vaccination and SARS-CoV-2 variants. Documented treatment: about 20 received Ad26.COV2.S at low or high dose, single or two shots; 5 received placebo; per-sample allocation not given. On day 63 after the first injection, vaccine and placebo recipients gave samples. Generated by immunoSEQ multiplex PCR, the TCRdb table keeps only in-frame clones and is missing some. This table holds 350,000 to 500,000 clones, about 90% found once. Sequenced here: peripheral blood, sampled in a trial of Ad26.COV2.S vaccine versus placebo. The receptors were gathered from a person between 18 and 60 years old who received the Ad26.COV2.S COVID-19 vaccine or a placebo.

The rearrangement uses TRBV11-2 and TRBJ1-4; 9 nucleotides align to TRBD1. The V gene end was trimmed by 6 bases and the J gene end by 0 bases; junction bases not matched to a gene: 5. The CDR3 contains 16 residues. Germline V lookup: CDR1 SGHAT, CDR2 FQNNGV. The CDR3 sequence is CASSTGGTATNEKLFF. DNA for the CDR3: TGTGCCAGCAGTACAGGGGGCACGGCAACTAATGAAAAACTGTTTTTT.

The J gene is TRBJ2-3, the V gene TRBV3-1 (or the pseudogene TRBV3-2), with 13 nucleotides matching TRBD2. The CDR3 is made up of 16 amino acids. Losses at the gene ends were 4 bases for V and 5 bases for J; bases not matched to a gene: 6. Germline-derived CDR1 and CDR2 are LGHDT and YNNKEL (reference sequence). The CDR3 DNA sequence: TGTGCCAGCAGCCTAACTAGCGGGAGGGCTGTAGATACGCAGTATTTT. It translates to CASSLTSGRAVDTQYF.

The chain couples TRBV4-1 to TRBJ2-3, with D unclear. The CDR3 runs 13 residues. Germline V gene data show CDR1 as MGHRA and CDR2 as YSYEKL. V shed 5 bases and J shed 2 bases, with 8 bases lying between them. CDR3 bases: TGCGCCAGCAGCGGAAGGAACACAGATACGCAGTATTTT. Encoded protein: CASSGRNTDTQYF.

The chain carries TRBV4-3 and TRBJ2-5; TRBD1 matches at 9 bases. The CDR3 runs 13 residues. The J segment lost 6 bases and the V segment lost 3 bases, leaving 2 bases of the junction unmatched. Germline loops: CDR1 LGHNA, CDR2 YSLEER. This CDR3 is CASSQDRGQTQYF. The CDR3 nucleotides read TGCGCCAGCAGCCAGGACAGGGGACAGACCCAGTACTTC.

The chain couples TRBV4-1 to TRBJ1-1; a weak D match, TRBD1 (6 bases). With 6 bases removed from V and 6 bases from J, the gap between germline ends came to 11 bases. The CDR3 has 12 residues. In germline, CDR1 is MGHRA, CDR2 YSYEKL. The CDR3 nucleotides read TGCGCCAGCAGTGGAGGGGGACCTGAAGCTTTCTTT. Translating gives CASSGGGPEAFF.

The rearrangement joins TRBV7-2 to TRBJ1-2; 9 bases line up with TRBD1. The CDR3 runs to 14 residues. The germline V gene has CDR1 SGHTA and CDR2 FQGNSA. V gave up 5 bases and J gave up 8 bases; unmatched junction bases: 9. The CDR3 sequence: CASSAIQGAQGYTF. In DNA, the CDR3 is TGTGCCAGCAGCGCAATACAGGGGGCGCAAGGCTACACCTTC.

This sequence joins TRBV27 and TRBJ1-4, with D possibly matching TRBD1 (5 bases). Looked up from germline, CDR1 is MNHEY and CDR2 is SMNVEV (reference sequence). The CDR3 extends over 13 amino acids. The germline V and J ends were trimmed by 8 bases and 7 bases, with 14 bases remaining between them. This CDR3 is CASARWGGEKLFF. The CDR3 DNA follows: TGTGCCAGCGCACGGTGGGGGGGTGAAAAACTGTTTTTT.

DNA of the CDR3: TGTGCCAGCAGGACTAGCGGACACAATGAGCAGTTCTTC. Its translation: CASRTSGHNEQFF. The rearrangement joins TRBV6-5 to TRBJ2-1, with 9 bases aligning to TRBD2. J lost 5 bases, V lost 6 bases, and 2 bases had no gene match. This CDR3 has 13 residues. Germline CDR1 MNHEY, CDR2 SVGAGI.

The chain has TRBV25-1 and TRBJ1-1; the match to TRBD1 covers 10 bases. The CDR3 covers 15 residues. The J segment lost 5 bases and the V segment lost 4 bases, leaving 7 bases of the junction unmatched. The germline CDR1 and CDR2 sequences are MGHDK and SYGVNS. The CDR3 sequence is CASSGGDRGGTEAFF. CDR3 bases: TGTGCCAGCAGTGGGGGGGACAGGGGAGGTACTGAAGCTTTCTTT.

The chain links TRBV6-5 to TRBJ2-7, with a tentative D call TRBD1 (5 bases). Germline CDR1 MNHEY, CDR2 SVGAGI. V was trimmed by 0 bases and J by 4 bases, leaving 10 bases between them. CDR3 length: 14 amino acids. In DNA form, the CDR3 reads TGTGCCAGCAGTTACTCAGGGGAACCATACGAGCAGTACTTC. Its translation is CASSYSGEPYEQYF.

V is TRBV11-1 and J is TRBJ2-1, with TRBD1 as a possible D gene (6 bases). Germline assignment: CDR1 SGHAT and CDR2 FQDESV (reference sequence). The CDR3 runs to 16 residues. V shed 4 bases and J shed 2 bases, with 15 bases lying between them. Written as DNA, the CDR3 is TGTGCCAGCAGCTCGTCCGGGACAAGACCCTACAATGAGCAGTTCTTC. Translated, it gives CASSSSGTRPYNEQFF. Full variable domain (rest looked up from reference TRBV11-1 and TRBJ2-1): EAEVAQSPRYKITEKSQAVAFWCDPISGHATLYWYRQILGQGPELLVQFQDESVVDDSQLPKDRFSAERLKGVDSTLKIQPAELGDSAMYLCASSSSGTRPYNEQFFGPGTRLTVL.

The gene calls are TRBV24-1 and TRBJ2-2, with D hard to call. V dropped 3 bases and J dropped 6 bases, with 4 bases sitting between them. The CDR3 spans 12 residues. Germline V lookup: CDR1 KGHDR, CDR2 SFDVKD. In nucleotides, the CDR3 is TGTGCCACCAGTGATCTGGCCGGGGAGCTGTTTTTT. This sequence encodes CATSDLAGELFF.

This sequence joins TRBV29-1 and TRBJ2-5, with TRBD1 matching 10 bases. The germline V gene has CDR1 SQVTM and CDR2 ANQGSEA. This CDR3 comprises 18 residues. Trimming removed 0 bases from V and 1 base from J; junction bases left unmatched: 11. The CDR3 nucleotides read TGCAGCGTTGAAGATTGGGCCCCGGACAGGGGGACCCAAGAGACCCAGTACTTC. It specifies CSVEDWAPDRGTQETQYF. Full variable domain (outside the CDR3, taken from reference TRBV29-1 and TRBJ2-5): SAVISQKPSRDICQRGTSLTIQCQVDSQVTMMFWYRQQPGQSLTLIATANQGSEATYESGFVIDKFPISRPNLTFSTLTVSNMSPEDSSIYLCSVEDWAPDRGTQETQYFGPGTRLLVL.

The table lists this clone with a count of one. The rearrangement uses TRBV29-1 and TRBJ2-3; D gene uncertain. V dropped 3 bases and J dropped 9 bases, with 13 bases sitting between them. Germline V lookup: CDR1 SQVTM, CDR2 ANQGSEA. This CDR3 region has 12 residues. The CDR3 sequence: CSVDFTPRTQYF. CDR3 sequence (DNA): TGCAGCGTTGATTTCACTCCCCGAACGCAGTATTTT.

The chain carries TRBV7-9 and TRBJ2-1, with TRBD2 identical over 10 bases. Germline V gives CDR1 SEHNR, CDR2 FQNEAQ (reference sequence). Germline trimming cut 2 bases from V and 9 bases from J; bases unmatched to any gene: 10. The CDR3 spans 16 residues. CDR3: CASSLSPSGRASEQFF. The DNA for the CDR3 is TGTGCCAGCAGCTTATCACCTAGCGGGAGAGCTAGTGAGCAGTTCTTC.

A single count supports this clone. The rearrangement uses TRBV9 and TRBJ1-2; the D gene is possibly TRBD1 (5 bases). The CDR3 length is 13 residues. CDR1 and CDR2 (germline): SGDLS, YYNGEE. V shed 2 bases and J shed 7 bases, with 12 bases lying between them. CDR3: CASSVSTVAGYTF. The CDR3 DNA is TGTGCCAGCAGCGTCTCGACAGTGGCTGGCTACACCTTC.

V is TRBV7-6 and J is TRBJ2-3, with 7 bases aligning to TRBD2. Germline CDR1 and CDR2: SGHVS and FNYEAQ. V was pared by 5 bases and J by 6 bases, with 11 bases of the junction left unmatched. The CDR3 runs 15 residues. For the CDR3, the DNA is TGTGCCAGCAGCCCGGGACTAAATGGGCGGGATACGCAGTATTTT. This codes for CASSPGLNGRDTQYF.

This chain connects TRBV13 to TRBJ2-7, with D perhaps TRBD1 or TRBD2 (5 bases each). The CDR3 is 14 amino acids. Trimming took 5 bases from V and 2 from J, leaving 13 bases between them. Germline loops: CDR1 PRHDT, CDR2 FYEKMQ (reference sequence). Written as DNA, the CDR3 is TGTGCCAGCAGCATCCGGGACCATCCCTACGAGCAGTACTTC. Translating gives CASSIRDHPYEQYF.

This chain joins TRBV27 and TRBJ2-3, with 8 bases fitting TRBD2. The CDR3 is made up of 14 amino acids. Trimming cost V 2 bases and J 9 bases; bases outside gene matches: 7. Germline assignment: CDR1 MNHEY and CDR2 SMNVEV (reference sequence). The chain's CDR3 is CASSLTPGLATQYF. CDR3 in DNA: TGTGCCAGCAGTTTAACCCCCGGACTAGCCACGCAGTATTTT.

This clone turned up a few times. V usage is TRBV19 and J usage is TRBJ2-5; either TRBD1 or TRBD2 may supply D (6 bases each). The CDR3 is made up of 13 amino acids. Trimming pared 4 bases from V and 5 bases from J, leaving 11 bases between. CDR1 is LNHDA and CDR2 is SQIVND in the germline V gene (reference sequence). In DNA, the CDR3 is TGTGCCAGTAGTACGGGGGCTCGGGAGACCCAGTACTTC. Amino acid sequence: CASSTGARETQYF.

The gene calls are TRBV27 and TRBJ2-7; D possibly corresponds to TRBD1 (5 bases). V lost 3 bases to trimming and J lost 2 bases, with 11 bases between them. The length of the CDR3 is 14 residues. From germline, CDR1 is MNHEY and CDR2 SMNVEV (reference sequence). The CDR3 nucleotides are TGTGCCAGCAGTTTCGGCGACAGCACCTACGAGCAGTACTTC. Translated, it gives CASSFGDSTYEQYF.

The chain combines TRBV6-1 with TRBJ1-4; possible D gene TRBD1, 5 bases. Trimming pared 2 bases from V and 8 bases from J, leaving 18 bases between. The CDR3 contains 16 residues. CDR1 MNHNS and CDR2 SASEGT come from the germline V gene. The DNA of the CDR3 is TGTGCCAGCAGTGAATTTTGGCGGGGCTGGGACGAAAAACTGTTTTTT. Protein sequence: CASSEFWRGWDEKLFF.

This chain links TRBV5-1 with TRBJ2-1, with 10 positions matching TRBD2. Losses at the gene ends were 0 bases for V and 8 bases for J; bases not matched to a gene: 5. The CDR3 extends over 15 amino acids. Germline CDR1 SGHRS, CDR2 YFSETQ. In DNA form, the CDR3 reads TGCGCCAGCAGCTTGGCTCTAGCGGGAGCATATGAGCAGTTCTTC. Translating it yields CASSLALAGAYEQFF.

This chain uses TRBV11-2 with TRBJ2-7, with D possibly matching TRBD2 (6 bases). The CDR3 consists of 15 residues. Trimming left V 1 base short and J 5 bases short, with 15 bases between. CDR1 SGHAT and CDR2 FQNNGV come from the germline V gene. The CDR3 DNA follows: TGTGCCAGCAGCTTAGTCGCGGGAAAACTCAACGAGCAGTACTTC. Its translation is CASSLVAGKLNEQYF.

The gene calls are TRBV27 and TRBJ2-5; D is unresolved. This CDR3 contains 11 residues. Trimming shortened V by 7 bases and J by 4 bases, and 7 bases separated the two germline ends. Germline CDR1 reads MNHEY; CDR2 reads SMNVEV (reference sequence). In DNA form, the CDR3 reads TGTGCCAGCAACCGAGGAGAGACCCAGTACTTC. Protein: CASNRGETQYF.

This chain joins TRBV13 and TRBJ1-1; the D is unclear. This CDR3 has 13 amino acids. The V end lost 4 bases, the J end lost 5 bases, and 11 bases lay between the germline ends. CDR1 and CDR2 from the germline V gene are PRHDT and FYEKMQ (reference sequence). CDR3: CASSSTPETEAFF. Here the CDR3 DNA reads TGTGCCAGCAGCTCAACCCCCGAGACTGAAGCTTTCTTT.

The rearrangement links TRBV9 to TRBJ2-7; no clear D. The CDR3 has 13 amino acids. Germline CDR1 is SGDLS and CDR2 is YYNGEE. V lost 0 bases to trimming and J lost 7 bases, with 11 bases between them. DNA of the CDR3: TGTGCCAGCAGCGTAGGAACCATTGGTGAGCAGTACTTC. Its protein product is CASSVGTIGEQYF.